This T cell receptor (beta chain) was obtained from a study of PD-1 blockade in classical Hodgkin lymphoma. Study-wide points: Complete responders had baseline diversity similar to newly diagnosed patients.

The length of the CDR3 is 16 residues. Unmatched junction bases numbered 4, after V lost 3 bases and J lost 0 bases. Germline CDR1 and CDR2: KGHSH and LQKENI. The time point is: cycle 4 day 1 (C4D1), after 6 weeks of nivolumab. There was relapse after autologous stem cell transplantation in every patient, and there was variation in brentuximab vedotin exposure. Assay used: immunoSEQ multiplex PCR; TCRdb lists only in-frame clones, some missing. This table holds tens of thousands of clones, nearly 80% found once. In regard to this clone: Its target is not known.

Sequenced here: peripheral blood mononuclear cells (PBMCs), sampled before the fourth cycle of nivolumab. This sequence was found in a human donor with classical Hodgkin lymphoma. The genes are TRBV18 and TRBJ2-1, with TRBD1 matching over 8 bases. The CDR3, as DNA: TGTGCCAGCTCACCCTTGGACAGGGCCTCCTACAATGAGCAGTTCTTC. It specifies CASSPLDRASYNEQFF.